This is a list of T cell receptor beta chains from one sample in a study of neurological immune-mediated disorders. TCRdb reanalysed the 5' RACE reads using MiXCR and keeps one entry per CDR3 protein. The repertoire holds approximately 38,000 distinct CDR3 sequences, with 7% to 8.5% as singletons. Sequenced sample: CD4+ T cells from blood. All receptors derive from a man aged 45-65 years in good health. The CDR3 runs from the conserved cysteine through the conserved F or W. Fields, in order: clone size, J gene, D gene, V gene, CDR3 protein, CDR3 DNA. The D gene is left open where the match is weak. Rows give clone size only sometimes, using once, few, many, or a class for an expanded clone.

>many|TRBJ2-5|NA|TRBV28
CASSLADNRKTQYF
TGTGCCAGCAGCTTGGCGGACAATCGGAAGACCCAGTACTTC
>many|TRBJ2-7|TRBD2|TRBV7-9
CASSFGRESSYEQYF
TGTGCCAGCAGCTTCGGGCGGGAGAGCTCCTACGAGCAGTACTTC
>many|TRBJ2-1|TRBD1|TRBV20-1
CSARQGRGPNEQFF
TGCAGTGCCAGACAGGGGAGAGGCCCCAATGAGCAGTTCTTC
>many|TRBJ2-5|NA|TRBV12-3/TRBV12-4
CASSSGTGEETQYF
TGTGCCAGCAGTTCCGGGACGGGAGAAGAGACCCAGTACTTC
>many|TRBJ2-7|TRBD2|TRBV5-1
CASNGKVAGGPTYEQYF
TGCGCCAGCAACGGGAAAGTAGCGGGAGGGCCCACCTACGAGCAGTACTTC
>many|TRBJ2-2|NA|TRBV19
CASSIRGALTGELFF
TGTGCCAGTAGTATCCGAGGGGCGCTGACCGGGGAGCTGTTTTTT
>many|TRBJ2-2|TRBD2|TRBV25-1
CASSEHSGANTGELFF
TGTGCCAGCAGTGAACATAGCGGGGCGAACACCGGGGAGCTGTTTTTT
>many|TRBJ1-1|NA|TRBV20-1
CSARVPGVTEAFF
TGCAGTGCTAGAGTTCCGGGGGTCACTGAAGCTTTCTTT
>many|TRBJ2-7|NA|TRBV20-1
CSAVRRGSSYEQYF
TGCAGTGCCGTTCGACGGGGGAGCTCCTACGAGCAGTACTTC
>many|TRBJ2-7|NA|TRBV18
CASSPLPGDYEQYF
TGTGCCAGCTCACCACTCCCAGGGGACTACGAGCAGTACTTC
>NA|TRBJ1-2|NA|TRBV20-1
CSARDPAQGLNYGYTF
TGCAGTGCTAGAGATCCGGCGCAAGGTCTGAACTATGGCTACACCTTC
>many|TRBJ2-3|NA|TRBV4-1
CASSLHKGGGSTDTQYF
TGCGCCAGCAGCCTCCACAAAGGAGGCGGTAGCACAGATACGCAGTATTTT
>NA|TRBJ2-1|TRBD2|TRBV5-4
CASSHETSGSKFF
TGTGCCAGCAGCCACGAAACTAGCGGGAGTAAGTTCTTC
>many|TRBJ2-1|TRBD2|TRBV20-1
CSARGSLASSYNEQFF
TGCAGTGCTAGGGGTTCACTAGCGAGCTCCTACAATGAGCAGTTCTTC
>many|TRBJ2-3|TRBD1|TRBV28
CASSGPRQGAGDTQYF
TGTGCCAGCAGCGGGCCCCGACAGGGGGCCGGAGATACGCAGTATTTT
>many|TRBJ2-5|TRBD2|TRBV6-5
CASSTRTSLETQYF
TGTGCCAGCAGTACCCGGACTAGCCTGGAGACCCAGTACTTC
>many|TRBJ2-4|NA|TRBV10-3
CATSGGAKNIQYF
TGTGCCACGTCCGGCGGGGCCAAAAACATTCAGTACTTC
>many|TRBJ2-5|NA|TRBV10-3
CAISESEGKETQYF
TGTGCCATCAGTGAGTCGGAGGGTAAAGAGACCCAGTACTTC
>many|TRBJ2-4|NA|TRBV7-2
CASSLGGTGAKNIQYF
TGTGCCAGCAGCCTAGGGGGGACGGGAGCCAAAAACATTCAGTACTTC
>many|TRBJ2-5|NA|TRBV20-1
CSARVGQGQETQYF
TGCAGTGCTAGAGTTGGGCAGGGCCAAGAGACCCAGTACTTC
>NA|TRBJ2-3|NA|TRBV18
CASSPPSWNTQYF
TGTGCCAGCTCACCACCTAGCTGGAATACGCAGTATTTT
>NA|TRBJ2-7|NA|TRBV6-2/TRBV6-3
CASSPLGDLSSYEQYF
TGTGCCAGCAGCCCCCTGGGGGACCTGAGCTCCTACGAGCAGTACTTC
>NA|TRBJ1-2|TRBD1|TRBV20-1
CSARRGQVANYGYTF
TGCAGTGCTAGGCGAGGACAGGTAGCTAACTATGGCTACACCTTC
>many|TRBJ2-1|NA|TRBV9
CASSPRGYNEQFF
TGTGCCAGCAGCCCCCGGGGGTACAATGAGCAGTTCTTC